This TCR beta chain originates from a study of T cells in Graves' hyperthyroidism and ophthalmopathy. General study points: Ophthalmopathy, as predicted by the model, came a median 6.5 months after the prediction. Among clonotypes expanded in thyroid above 0.001, most were also found in blood.

Using RNA transcripts as the source, TCR beta CDR3 regions were amplified. RT-PCR in the first round (using the HTBI primer set) targeted the TCR CDR3. One entry per CDR3 protein, called by TCRdb with MiXCR from the multiplex PCR reads. The sample yields 500,000 to 650,000 distinct CDR3 sequences, roughly a sixth seen once. This clonotype occurred many times. Its antigen remains unknown. This sample holds PBMCs from approximately 9 ml fresh peripheral blood. This receptor was obtained from a woman under 30 with Graves' ophthalmopathy. The specimen was blood.

The CDR3 nucleotides read TGTGCCAGCAGCACTGGGGGGTCTGAAGCTTTCTTT. Its translation is CASSTGGSEAFF. The chain links TRBV5-6 to TRBJ1-1, with D tentatively TRBD1 (5 bases). In germline, CDR1 is SGHDT, CDR2 YYEEEE. The V end was cut by 4 bases, the J end by 6 bases, with 10 bases between. The CDR3 length is 12 residues.